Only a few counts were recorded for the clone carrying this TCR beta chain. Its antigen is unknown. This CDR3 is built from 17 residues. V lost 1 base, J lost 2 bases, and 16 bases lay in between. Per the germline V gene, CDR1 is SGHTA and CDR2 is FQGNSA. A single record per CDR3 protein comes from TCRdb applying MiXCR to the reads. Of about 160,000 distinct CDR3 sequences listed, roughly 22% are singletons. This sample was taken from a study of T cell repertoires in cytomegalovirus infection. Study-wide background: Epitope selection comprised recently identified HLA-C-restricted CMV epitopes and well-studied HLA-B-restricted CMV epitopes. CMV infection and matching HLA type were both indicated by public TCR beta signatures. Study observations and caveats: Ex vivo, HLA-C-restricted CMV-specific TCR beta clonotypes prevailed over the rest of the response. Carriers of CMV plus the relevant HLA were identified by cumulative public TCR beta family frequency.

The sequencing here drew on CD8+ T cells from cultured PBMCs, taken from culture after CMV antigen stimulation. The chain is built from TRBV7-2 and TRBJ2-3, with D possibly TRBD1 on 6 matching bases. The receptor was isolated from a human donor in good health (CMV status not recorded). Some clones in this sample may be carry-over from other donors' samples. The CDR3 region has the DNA TGTGCCAGCAGCTTAGAGTTCCGGGACACCTACACAGATACGCAGTATTTT. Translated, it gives CASSLEFRDTYTDTQYF.